The 5 T cell receptor beta chains below all came from one sample that was sequenced in a study of metastatic and nonmetastatic thyroid tumors. Nobody among the patients had been given any treatment before thyroid surgery. Via MiXCR, TCRdb re-called the PCR reads. Among about 64,000 clones, roughly 16% were seen once, and the ten largest hold over 8.5%. The specimen was blood. Every receptor here comes from a male donor with papillary thyroid cancer or a benign thyroid nodule (not recorded which). Some clones in this sample may be carry-over from other donors' samples.

This clone has just a few counts. A much larger clone sits a single nucleotide away, making a read error possible. The gene calls are TRBV6-2 or TRBV6-3 and TRBJ1-2; no clear D gene. Germline-derived CDR1 and CDR2 are MNHEY and SVGEGT. The CDR3 is 13 amino acids. The CDR3 DNA follows: TGTGCCAGCAGTTACACCGGAGGCTATGGCTACAACTTC. Translating it yields CASSYTGGYGYNF.

This clone was observed a handful of times. The junction and the germline gene differ at one end; a read error may be behind it. The rearrangement joins TRBV6-1 to TRBJ2-3; a possible D gene is TRBD2 (5 bases). The CDR3 is 13 amino acids. CDR1 MNHNS and CDR2 SASEGT come from the germline V gene. In DNA form, the CDR3 reads TGTGCCAGCGGTGAGGGCTACGCCATCACGCAGTATTTT. This translates into CASGEGYAITQYF.

This clone was observed at least ten times. The V and J genes are TRBV2 and TRBJ1-1, with 7 bases identical to TRBD1. The trim removed 4 bases at V and 4 bases at J, leaving 9 bases unmatched. The CDR3 has 15 amino acids. Germline V gene data show CDR1 as SNHLY and CDR2 as FYNNEI. The CDR3 loop reads CASSGSGGIATEAFF. CDR3 bases: TGTGCCAGCAGTGGGTCAGGGGGAATAGCCACTGAAGCTTTCTTT.

The gene calls are TRBV10-2 and TRBJ2-7; D gene uncertain. Trimming pared 1 base from V and 2 bases from J, leaving 9 bases between. This CDR3 has 14 amino acids. CDR1 WSHSY and CDR2 SAAADI come from the germline V gene. The CDR3, as DNA: TGCGCCAGCAGTGAGTTTCATGGTCCCTACGAGCAGTACGTC. As protein: CASSEFHGPYEQYV.

This clone was recorded many times. The rearrangement links TRBV11-2 to TRBJ2-2; 7 bases agree with TRBD2. V trimming: 2 bases; J trimming: 3 bases; junction bases outside the gene matches: 6. CDR1 is SGHAT and CDR2 is FQNNGV in the germline V gene. The CDR3 is 16 amino acids. The CDR3 is CASSLIRGEYTGELFF. CDR3 nucleotide sequence: TGTGCCAGCAGCTTAATCCGGGGGGAATACACCGGGGAGCTGTTTTTT.